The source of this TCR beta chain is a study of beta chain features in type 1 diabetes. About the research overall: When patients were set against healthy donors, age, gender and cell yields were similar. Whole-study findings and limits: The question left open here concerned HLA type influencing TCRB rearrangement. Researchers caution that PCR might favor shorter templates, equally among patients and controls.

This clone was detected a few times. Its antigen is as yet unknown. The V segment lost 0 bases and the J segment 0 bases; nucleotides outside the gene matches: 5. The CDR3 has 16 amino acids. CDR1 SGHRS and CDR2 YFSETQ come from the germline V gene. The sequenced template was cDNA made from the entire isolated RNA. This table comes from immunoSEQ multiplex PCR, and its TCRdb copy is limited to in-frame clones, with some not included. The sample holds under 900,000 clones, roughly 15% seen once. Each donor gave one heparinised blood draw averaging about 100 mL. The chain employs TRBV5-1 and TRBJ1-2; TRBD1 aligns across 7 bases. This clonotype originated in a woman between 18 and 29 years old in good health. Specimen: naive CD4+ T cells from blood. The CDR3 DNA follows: TGCGCCAGCAGCTTGGGAGACAGGGTCGCTAACTATGGCTACACCTTC. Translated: CASSLGDRVANYGYTF.